This entry lists 23 T cell receptor beta chains sequenced from one sample in a study of tumor-infiltrating lymphocytes in primary liver carcinoma. RNA and DNA were co-extracted from approximately 20-30 mg of unsorted bulk tissue. TCR beta cDNA was made from approximately 500 ng total RNA with a constant-region primer. Amplification in three nested multiplex PCR rounds with slightly modified ARM-PCR gave rise to TCR beta libraries. TRBV1-TRBV30 forward primers and a C-beta reverse primer were used in the first two PCR rounds, which each ran for around 11 cycles. TCRdb processed the multiplex PCR reads anew with MiXCR; each CDR3 protein has one entry. The sample contains around 19,000 distinct CDR3 sequences, around three quarters of which appear only once. The sample comprised liver tumor tissue from sampling region 4. Noted subset: tumor region T4, right-lateral pole. The receptors originated from a woman aged 25 to 39 with primary liver carcinoma and hepatitis B virus infection.

The chain couples TRBV5-1 to TRBJ2-1; D gene uncertain. V lost 9 bases to trimming and J lost 0 bases, with 19 bases between them. The germline V gene has CDR1 SGHRS and CDR2 YFSETQ. The CDR3 has 16 residues. CDR3 sequence reads: CANSPLGISSYNEQFF. CDR3 sequence (DNA): TGCGCCAATAGCCCTCTGGGGATCAGCTCCTACAATGAGCAGTTCTTC.

A single count supports this clonotype. Because the CDR3 is missing its conserved closing phenylalanine or tryptophan, this is likely a read error. V gene TRBV6-2 or TRBV6-3 combines with J gene TRBJ2-2; D is ambiguous. The CDR3 has 13 residues. Germline CDR1 MNHEY, CDR2 SVGEGT. CDR3: CTSSYLETGELFI. DNA for the CDR3: TGTACCAGCAGTTACTTGGAGACCGGGGAGCTGTTTATT.

A note on this clonotype: One end of the junction does not line up with germline, which may come from a read error. This chain connects TRBV5-4 to TRBJ2-3; possibly TRBD2 for D (6 bases). CDR3 size: 12 residues. Germline CDR1 SGHNT, CDR2 YYREEE (reference sequence). Written as DNA, the CDR3 is TGTGCCAGCAGAAACGGGGGAGATACGCAGTATTTC. Its translation: CASRNGGDTQYF.

The chain recombines TRBV11-2 with TRBJ1-1; 8 bases match TRBD1. Germline loops: CDR1 SGHAT, CDR2 FQNNGV. V shed 5 bases, J shed 5 bases, and the junction held 25 bases outside the gene matches. The CDR3 runs 20 residues. The CDR3 reads CASSARGRGRKRRSNTEAFF. The DNA of the CDR3 is TGTGCCAGCAGCGCCCGGGGCAGGGGGCGCAAGAGGCGGAGTAATACTGAAGCTTTCTTT. The full variable domain, its missing parts supplied by reference TRBV11-2 and TRBJ1-1, is EAGVAQSPRYKIIEKRQSVAFWCNPISGHATLYWYQQILGQGPKLLIQFQNNGVVDDSQLPKDRFSAERLKGVDSTLKIQPAKLEDSAVYLCASSARGRGRKRRSNTEAFFGQGTRLTVV.

The chain is built from TRBV28 and TRBJ2-5, with D perhaps matching TRBD1 (5 bases). This CDR3 contains 14 residues. Germline V gene sequence: CDR1 MDHEN, CDR2 SYDVKM. The CDR3 protein is CVGSPLGVEETQYF. In DNA, the CDR3 is TGTGTCGGCAGCCCCCTAGGGGTAGAAGAGACCCAGTACTTC.

To note about this clonotype: Given a much more abundant clone one base away, this may be a read error. The chain uses TRBV11-2 and TRBJ1-1; D call uncertain. The CDR3 is made up of 13 amino acids. Per germline, CDR1 SGHAT and CDR2 FQNNGV. Written as DNA, the CDR3 is TGTGCCATCAGCTTAGCAGGGAACACTGAAGCTTTCTTT. Protein: CAISLAGNTEAFF.

Comments on this clonotype: Relative to the germline gene, one junction end is altered; a read error may explain this. The chain links TRBV4-3 to TRBJ2-1; D remains ambiguous. CDR1 and CDR2 (germline): LGHNA, YSLEER. This CDR3 region has 16 residues. DNA for the CDR3: TGCGCCAGCAGCCAAGATGCGGAAAGCTCCTACAATGAACAGATCTTC. Protein product: CASSQDAESSYNEQIF.

This chain uses TRBV14 with TRBJ1-2; D may be TRBD1 (6 bases). From germline, CDR1 is SGHDN and CDR2 FVKESK. Deletions cut 8 bases from V and 5 bases from J, with 12 bases between. CDR3 size: 12 residues. The CDR3 spells CASPWRGYGYTF. The CDR3 region has the DNA TGTGCCAGCCCTTGGAGGGGGTATGGCTACACCTTC.

The chain carries TRBV11-2 and TRBJ2-1, with D tentatively TRBD2 (6 bases). The V end lost 2 bases, the J end lost 3 bases, and 14 bases lay between the germline ends. The CDR3 has 16 residues. The germline gives CDR1 SGHAT, CDR2 FQNNGV. DNA for the CDR3: TGTGCCAGCAGCTTAAGCCTGGACGGGAGCTACAATGAGCAGTTCTTC. Translated, it gives CASSLSLDGSYNEQFF.

For this clonotype: This may arise from a read error, as a much more abundant clone is one base away. The CDR3 end shows no conserved phenylalanine or tryptophan, and so a read error is likely. The rearrangement joins TRBV2 to TRBJ2-3; the D gene is possibly TRBD1 (5 bases). The CDR3 runs 19 residues. Germline V gene sequence: CDR1 SNHLY, CDR2 FYNNEI. The V end was cut by 7 bases, the J end by 1 base, with 27 bases between. DNA for the CDR3: TGTGCCAGCATTCCGATTGGACAAACCAGGAACCAACGCACAGATACGCAGTATTAT. This sequence encodes CASIPIGQTRNQRTDTQYY.

This clonotype has ten or more counts. The chain has TRBV11-2 and TRBJ1-2, with D possibly TRBD1 on 6 matching bases. The CDR3 sequence is 15 residues long. CDR1 and CDR2 (germline): SGHAT, FQNNGV. Trimming removed 0 bases at V and 7 bases at J, with 15 bases between. CDR3: CASSLEGASGGGYTF. Written as DNA, the CDR3 is TGTGCCAGCAGCTTAGAGGGGGCCAGTGGCGGTGGCTACACCTTC.

This clonotype was detected a few times. The germline gene is not matched at one end of the junction; a read error may be the cause. V usage is TRBV14 and J usage is TRBJ2-2; D is undetermined. The CDR3 runs 14 residues. CDR1 is SGHDN, CDR2 FVKESK, per germline. The chain's CDR3 is CANSPGRNTRELFF. For the CDR3, the DNA is TGTGCCAACAGCCCAGGACGCAACACCAGGGAGCTGTTTTTT.

This chain joins TRBV4-3 and TRBJ1-2; D ambiguous. CDR1 and CDR2 (germline): LGHNA, YSLEER. Trimming took off 5 bases at V and 10 bases at J, with 20 bases between the two ends. The CDR3 has 14 amino acids. For the CDR3, the DNA is TGCGCCAGCAGCGCTGTGTTGGAGATCTATCACTACACCTTC. Amino acid sequence: CASSAVLEIYHYTF.

About this clonotype: Compared with germline, one end of the junction differs, possibly owing to a read error. The chain recombines TRBV6-2 or TRBV6-3 with TRBJ2-5; 10 nucleotides align to TRBD2. CDR3 length: 15 amino acids. In germline, CDR1 is MNHEY, CDR2 SVGEGT. The CDR3 reads CASSCSASGSETQYF. The CDR3 DNA follows: TGTGCCAGCAGTTGCTCGGCTAGCGGGAGCGAGACCCAATACTTC.

About this clonotype: At one end the junction does not follow the germline gene, possibly because of a read error. The chain has TRBV4-1 and TRBJ2-3; D perhaps matches TRBD1 (5 bases). This CDR3 is 14 amino acids long. Germline lookup yields CDR1 MGHRA and CDR2 YSYEKL. The CDR3 sequence: CASNQDRNTGMQYF. DNA of the CDR3: TGCGCCAGCAACCAAGATCGGAACACAGGTATGCAGTATTTT.

Note on this clonotype: At one boundary the junction diverges from the germline segment, which might be a read error. This rearrangement joins TRBV6-5 to TRBJ2-2, with D possibly being TRBD1 or TRBD2 (6 bases each). The germline CDR1 and CDR2 sequences are MNHEY and SVGAGI. There are 18 residues in the CDR3. This CDR3 is CDSSYSPGVGSDTEELFF. The CDR3 coding sequence is TGTGACAGCAGTTACTCACCAGGGGTCGGGAGCGACACCGAGGAGCTGTTTTTT.

This clonotype occurred a few times. One junction end disagrees with the germline gene, perhaps due to a read error. V usage is TRBV11-2 and J usage is TRBJ2-3, with no clear D. The CDR3 sequence is 14 residues long. Germline-derived CDR1 and CDR2 are SGHAT and FQNNGV. CDR3 sequence reads: CASSPQAHTDTQYF. DNA of the CDR3: TGTGCTAGCAGCCCACAAGCTCACACGGATACGCAGTATTTT. Complete variable domain (other parts from reference TRBV11-2 and TRBJ2-3): EAGVAQSPRYKIIEKRQSVAFWCNPISGHATLYWYQQILGQGPKLLIQFQNNGVVDDSQLPKDRFSAERLKGVDSTLKIQPAKLEDSAVYLCASSPQAHTDTQYFGPGTRLTVL.

On this clonotype itself: Germline is not matched at one junction end, which may reflect a read error. The V and J genes are TRBV4-2 and TRBJ1-4; D is ambiguous. The CDR3 spans 12 residues. Germline-derived CDR1 and CDR2 are LGHNA and YNFKEQ. CDR3 in DNA: TGTGCCAGCAACCAAGATAGGGAAAAACGGTCTTTT. Protein: CASNQDREKRSF.

Note on this clonotype: The conserved phenylalanine or tryptophan is not found at the CDR3 terminus, so this likely reflects a read error. The chain couples TRBV13 to TRBJ1-1; D is possibly TRBD1 (5 bases). CDR3 length: 17 amino acids. Germline V gene data show CDR1 as PRHDT and CDR2 as FYEKMQ (reference sequence). This CDR3 reads CASNLGGFSIGGTEAFI. CDR3 sequence (DNA): TGTGCCAGCAACTTAGGAGGGTTTAGTATTGGGGGCACTGAAGCTTTCATT.

J is TRBJ2-7 and V is TRBV12-3 or TRBV12-4, with 12 nucleotides matching TRBD2. The V gene end was trimmed by 5 bases and the J gene end by 6 bases; junction bases not matched to a gene: 8. CDR3 length: 15 amino acids. The DNA of the CDR3 is TGTGCCAGCAGTCATGGACTAGCGGGACGAGGCGAGCAGTACTTC. Translated, it gives CASSHGLAGRGEQYF.

Points on this clonotype: A much larger clone sits a single nucleotide away, making a read error possible. The chain couples TRBV11-2 to TRBJ2-3; 12 bases map to TRBD2. This CDR3 is built from 16 residues. CDR1 and CDR2 from the germline V gene are SGHAT and FQNNGV. The CDR3, as DNA: TGTGCCAGCAGCGCGGGACTAGCGGGTATTGTTGATACGAAGTATTTT. This translates into CASSAGLAGIVDTKYF.

This clonotype was recorded only once. Its ends do not fully match the called genes, so a read error is possible. V gene TRBV11-2 combines with J gene TRBJ2-3, with 7 bases that match TRBD1. Germline loops: CDR1 SGHAT, CDR2 FQNNGV. The CDR3 is 17 amino acids. The DNA of the CDR3 is TGTGCCAGCAGTTTAGGGGAACAGGGGTTTTTCAAAGATACGCAGTATTTT. It is translated as CASSLGEQGFFKDTQYF.

A note on this clonotype: The junction and the germline gene differ at one end; a read error may be behind it. This chain links TRBV20-1 with TRBJ1-5; tentative D call: TRBD1 (6 bases). The germline V gene has CDR1 DFQATT and CDR2 SNEGSKA (reference sequence). The CDR3 is 14 amino acids. The CDR3 region is CSASLTGRNQPHHF. In DNA, the CDR3 is TGCAGTGCTAGCCTAACAGGGAGGAATCAGCCCCATCATTTT.